Below, one TCR beta chain is given with its context. Its specificity is unknown. Primed by a sample-barcoded 5' primer and a J-beta primer mix, a second PCR proceeded for about 7 to 11 cycles. All samples gave at least 2.5 million CDR3-containing paired-end reads. TCRdb used MiXCR to reprocess the 5' RACE reads, holding one entry per CDR3 protein. The repertoire holds 1.5 million or so distinct CDR3 sequences, with roughly 40% as singletons. The source of the sample is a study of blood T cells in healthy people across ages. Study-wide results and limits: Among long-lived donors, naive CD4+ cells were more numerous and diversity higher than in aged donors. As age increased, TCR beta diversity per million T cells fell in a roughly linear fashion.

Extraction of total RNA produced a minimum of 5.5 micrograms from each sample. V was clipped by 1 base and J by 0 bases, with 13 bases between them. CDR1 LGHNT and CDR2 FRNRAP come from the germline V gene. This CDR3 spans 18 amino acids. The chain recombines TRBV12-5 with TRBJ2-6; a weak D match, TRBD1 (5 bases). This clonotype was obtained from a woman aged 18-29 years in good health. The sample taken for sequencing was blood. In DNA form, the CDR3 reads TGTGCTAGTGGTTTGGAGGGGCGAGGTCTCTCTGGGGCCAACGTCCTGACTTTC. It specifies CASGLEGRGLSGANVLTF.